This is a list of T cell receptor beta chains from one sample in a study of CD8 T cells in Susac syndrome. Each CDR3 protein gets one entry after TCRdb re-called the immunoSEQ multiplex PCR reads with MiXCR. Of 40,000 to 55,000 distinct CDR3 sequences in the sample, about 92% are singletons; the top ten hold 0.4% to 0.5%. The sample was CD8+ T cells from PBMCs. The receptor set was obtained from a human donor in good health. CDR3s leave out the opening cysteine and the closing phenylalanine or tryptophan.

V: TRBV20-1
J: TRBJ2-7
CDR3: SARGLAGLEQY

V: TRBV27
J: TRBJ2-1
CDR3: ASSLSKGGVPYNEQF

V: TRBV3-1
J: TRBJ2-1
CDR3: ASTTGLAELLTYNEQF

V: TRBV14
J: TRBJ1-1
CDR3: ASSQERNANTEAF

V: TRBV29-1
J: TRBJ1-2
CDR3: SVEGGTEIYGYT

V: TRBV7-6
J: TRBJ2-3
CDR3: ASSSITDTQY

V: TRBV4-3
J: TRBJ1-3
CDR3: ASSQPGYTIY

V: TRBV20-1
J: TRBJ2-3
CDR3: SARGMRDTQY

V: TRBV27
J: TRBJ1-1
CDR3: ASRDIDYTEAF

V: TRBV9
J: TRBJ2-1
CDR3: ASSVGQGDNEQF

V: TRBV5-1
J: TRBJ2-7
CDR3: ASSLTSTGETSYEQY

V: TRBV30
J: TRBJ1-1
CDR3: AWSVQANTEAF

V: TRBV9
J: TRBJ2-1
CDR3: ASSVAGVVSNEQF

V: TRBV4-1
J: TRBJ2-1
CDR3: ASSPSSLDNEQF

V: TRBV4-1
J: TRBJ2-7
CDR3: ASSQDQRAGAYEQY

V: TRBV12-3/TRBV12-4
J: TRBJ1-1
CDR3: ASSLDLNTEAF

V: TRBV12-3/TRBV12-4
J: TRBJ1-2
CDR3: ASTYYGGTGQGRNGYT

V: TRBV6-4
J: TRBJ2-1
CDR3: ASSETSGSYNEQF

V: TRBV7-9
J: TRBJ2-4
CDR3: ASSFGAAQY

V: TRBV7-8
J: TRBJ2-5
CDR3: ASSLWAKETQY

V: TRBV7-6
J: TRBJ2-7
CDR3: ASSRGTSGSYEQY

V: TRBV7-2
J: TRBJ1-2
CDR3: ASSLSGTGGRAYGYT

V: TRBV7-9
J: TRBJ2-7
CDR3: ASRPPGTGGTYEQY

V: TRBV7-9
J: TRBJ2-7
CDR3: ASSFQRGTPSYEQY

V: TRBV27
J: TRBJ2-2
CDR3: ASSLTAGGNTGELF

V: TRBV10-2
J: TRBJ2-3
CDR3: ASTTPGSSSTDTQY

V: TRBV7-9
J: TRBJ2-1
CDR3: ASSLSWDEQF

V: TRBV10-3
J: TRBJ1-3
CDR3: AISEPPDGTGIGNTIY

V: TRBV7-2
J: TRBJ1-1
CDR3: ASSLEVGQDLRDTEAF

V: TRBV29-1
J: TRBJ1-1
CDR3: SLTGTAGTEAF

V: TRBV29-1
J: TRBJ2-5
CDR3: SVEGLAAQEAQY

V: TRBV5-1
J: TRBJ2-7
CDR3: ASRTGGSHEQY

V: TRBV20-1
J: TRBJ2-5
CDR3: SAFRVAASSQETQY

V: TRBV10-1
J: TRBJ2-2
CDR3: ASSESRGSSYTGELF

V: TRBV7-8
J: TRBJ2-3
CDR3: ASSPYGGAADTQY

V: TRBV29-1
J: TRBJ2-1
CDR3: SLILAGVRNEQF

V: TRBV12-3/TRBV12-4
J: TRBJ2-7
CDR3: ASGRPGIIHEQY

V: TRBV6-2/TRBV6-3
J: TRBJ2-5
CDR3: ASTVPGVGLQETQY

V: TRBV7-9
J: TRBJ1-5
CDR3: ASSLVGTGDQPQH

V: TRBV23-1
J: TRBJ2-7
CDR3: ASSHCYEQY

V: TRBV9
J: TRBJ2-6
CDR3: ASSVVGTPSGANVLT

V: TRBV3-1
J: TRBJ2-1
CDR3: ASSRLPRNNEQF

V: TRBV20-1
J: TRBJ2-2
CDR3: SARAPGQGDTGELF

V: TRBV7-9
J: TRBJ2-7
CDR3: ASSLADSSYEQY

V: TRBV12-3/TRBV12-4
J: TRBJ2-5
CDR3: ASSLRAGETQY

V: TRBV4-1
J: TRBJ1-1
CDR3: ASSQRQPLNTEAF

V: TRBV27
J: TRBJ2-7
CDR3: ASSLAGSGTDYEQY

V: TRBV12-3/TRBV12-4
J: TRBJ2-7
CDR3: ASSPGTARDEQY

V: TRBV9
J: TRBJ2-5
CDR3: ASSAGGLAETQY

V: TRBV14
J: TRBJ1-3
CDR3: ASSQVGRASGNTIY

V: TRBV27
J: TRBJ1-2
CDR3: ASSFGQGAFDDYT

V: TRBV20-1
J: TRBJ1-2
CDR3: SASETTNYGYT

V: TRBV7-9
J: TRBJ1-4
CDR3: ASSPEPTAPNEKLF

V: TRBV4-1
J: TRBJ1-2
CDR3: ASSQDRQPNYGYT

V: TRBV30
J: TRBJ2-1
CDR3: AWRLAGPSSYNEQF

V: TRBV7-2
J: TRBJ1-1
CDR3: ASSLPGASAF